The 8 T cell receptor beta chains reported below all come from one sample, sequenced in a study of early T cells in non-severe SARS-CoV-2 infection. TCRdb recomputed calls from the 5' RACE reads with MiXCR, one row per CDR3 protein. The table shows roughly 80,000 distinct CDR3 sequences, with approximately 10% occurring only once. The sequenced sample was whole blood, obtained at baseline. These TCRs come from an adult who was a healthcare worker with PCR-confirmed SARS-CoV-2 infection or an uninfected control (not recorded which).

This clonotype has at least ten counts. The chain carries TRBV25-1 and TRBJ1-6; unclear D gene. Germline V lookup: CDR1 MGHDK, CDR2 SYGVNS. This CDR3 is built from 12 residues. Between the trimmed V and J ends, which lost 4 bases and 11 bases, there was a span of 9 bases. The CDR3 is CASSGPRAPLHF. The CDR3 coding sequence is TGTGCCAGCAGTGGGCCCCGGGCACCCCTCCACTTT.

Ten or more counts support this clonotype. The genes are TRBV5-4 and TRBJ1-1; D is uncertain. There are 12 residues in the CDR3. V lost 0 bases to trimming and J lost 5 bases, with 5 bases between them. Per germline, CDR1 SGHNT and CDR2 YYREEE (reference sequence). The CDR3 nucleotides read TGTGCCAGCAGCTTGGACGGGACTGAAGCTTTCTTT. Protein: CASSLDGTEAFF.

The V and J genes are TRBV28 and TRBJ2-3; 7 nucleotides align to TRBD1. The V segment lost 4 bases and the J segment 0 bases; nucleotides outside the gene matches: 4. CDR1 and CDR2 from the germline V gene are MDHEN and SYDVKM. There are 15 residues in the CDR3. For the CDR3, the DNA is TGTGCCAGCAGTTCACAGGGGCCTAGCACAGATACGCAGTATTTT. Its translation: CASSSQGPSTDTQYF.

This clonotype has a handful of counts. The rearrangement joins TRBV29-1 to TRBJ2-7; D gene unclear. CDR3 length: 11 amino acids. V shed 1 base and J shed 8 bases, with 9 bases lying between them. Germline CDR1 is SQVTM and CDR2 is ANQGSEA. The DNA of the CDR3 is TGCAGCGTTGAAGGGGATGTAAAGCAGTACTTC. It encodes CSVEGDVKQYF.

This clonotype has a count of ten or more. The genes are TRBV6-2 or TRBV6-3 and TRBJ2-3; D is perhaps TRBD1 (5 bases). This CDR3 spans 15 amino acids. Germline V lookup: CDR1 MNHEY, CDR2 SVGEGT. The V gene lost 2 bases and the J gene lost 1 base, with 10 bases spanning the gap. DNA of the CDR3: TGTGCCAGCAGTTACAACCTAGGGGGCACAGATACGCAGTATTTT. Encoded protein: CASSYNLGGTDTQYF.

V gene TRBV7-8 combines with J gene TRBJ2-3; 15 bases map to TRBD2. V was clipped by 6 bases and J by 7 bases; unmatched bases: 17. Germline CDR1 is SGHVS and CDR2 is FQNEAQ. The CDR3 covers 19 residues. CDR3 amino acids: CASRSRRTSGGASLYTQYF. The CDR3 bases are TGTGCCAGCAGATCGCGCCGGACTAGCGGGGGGGCCAGCCTATATACGCAGTATTTT.

This clonotype was counted a few times. The V call is TRBV29-1, the J call TRBJ2-7, with D hard to call. Germline CDR1 and CDR2: SQVTM and ANQGSEA. The CDR3 contains 12 residues. V shed 3 bases and J shed 2 bases, with 8 bases lying between them. CDR3 sequence: CSVESGTYEQYF. CDR3 DNA sequence: TGCAGCGTTGAGTCCGGAACCTACGAGCAGTACTTC.

The chain has TRBV7-7 and TRBJ2-1; D may match TRBD1 or TRBD2 (5 bases each). Trimming took 3 bases from V and 9 from J, leaving 15 bases between them. Germline V gene data show CDR1 as SSHAT and CDR2 as FNYEAQ (reference sequence). The CDR3 contains 14 residues. The CDR3 DNA reads as TGTGCCAGCAGCTTCGGGGAAGGGGCGGGTGAGCAGTTCTTC. It is translated as CASSFGEGAGEQFF.